The entry below describes one T cell receptor (beta chain). Its antigen is currently unknown. Trimming took 4 bases from V and 5 from J, leaving 14 bases between them. Germline assignment: CDR1 LGHNA and CDR2 YNFKEQ. This CDR3 spans 15 amino acids. Data came from immunoSEQ multiplex PCR; TCRdb stores just in-frame clones and leaves some out. The sample includes approximately 260,000 clones, approximately 84% of them seen just once. The data are from a study of Tregs in tolerant kidney transplant recipients. Study results and caveats: Validation in larger populations is needed because few patients were studied. No direct test of biological reproducibility was done here. Expanding Tregs on activated donor B cells appeared to best identify donor-specific TCRbeta clones.

Thawed PBMCs were FACS-sorted into unstimulated CD4+CD25+CD127- regulatory T cells, CD4+CD25- non-regulatory cells, CD4 and CD8 cells. Sequences were obtained from CD4+ T cells from blood. This clonotype was sampled from a human donor in good health. The chain links TRBV4-2 to TRBJ1-4; possible D gene TRBD1, 5 bases. The CDR3 loop is CASSPVTEWNEKLFF. CDR3 coding DNA: TGTGCCAGCAGCCCAGTGACAGAGTGGAATGAAAAACTGTTTTTT.